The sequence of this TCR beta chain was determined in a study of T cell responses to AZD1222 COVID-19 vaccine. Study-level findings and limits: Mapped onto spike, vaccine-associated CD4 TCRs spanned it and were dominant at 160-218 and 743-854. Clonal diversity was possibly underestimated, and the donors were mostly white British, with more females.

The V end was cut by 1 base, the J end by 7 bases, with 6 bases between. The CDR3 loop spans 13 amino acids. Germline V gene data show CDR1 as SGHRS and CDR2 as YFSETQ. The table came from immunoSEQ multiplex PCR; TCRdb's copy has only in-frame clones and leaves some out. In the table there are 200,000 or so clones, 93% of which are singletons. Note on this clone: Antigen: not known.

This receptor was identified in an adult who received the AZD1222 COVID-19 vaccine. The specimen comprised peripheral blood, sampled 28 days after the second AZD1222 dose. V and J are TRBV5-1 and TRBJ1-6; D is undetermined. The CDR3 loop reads CASSLTENSPLHF. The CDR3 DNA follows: TGCGCCAGCAGCTTGACGGAGAATTCACCCCTCCACTTT.